This TCR beta chain is from a study of beta chain features in type 1 diabetes. The wider study: Cell yields, age and gender were similar between patients and healthy donors. The number of sorted cells examined across all samples was around 99 million.

The CDR3 loop spans 13 amino acids. CDR1 is LNHNV, CDR2 YYDKDF, per germline (reference sequence). Unmatched junction bases numbered 4, after V lost 5 bases and J lost 6 bases. On this clone itself: No antigen is known for it.

Regarding the study as a whole: Moderate but significant shortening of TCRB CDR3s was recorded in all four CD4+ subsets from Type 1 diabetes patients.

Every isolated RNA sample was fully reverse transcribed, so sequencing captured expressed TCRB transcripts. Method: immunoSEQ multiplex PCR; TCRdb's copy keeps in-frame clones and lacks some. The data show fewer than 350,000 clones, with over 12% seen just once and 0.015% to 0.017% held by the top ten. The sequenced sample consisted of naive CD4+ T cells from blood. This TCR derives from a man between 18 and 29 years old with type 1 diabetes. The V gene is TRBV15, the J gene TRBJ1-2, with 9 bases identical to TRBD1. Here the CDR3 reads CATSGRTGDGYTF. CDR3 in DNA: TGTGCCACCAGCGGACGGACAGGGGATGGCTACACCTTC.